The 15 T cell receptor beta chains in this list originate from one sample, sequenced in a study of blood T cells in healthy people across ages. A second PCR, run for about 7 to 11 cycles, used a sample-barcoded 5' primer plus a J-beta primer mix. Using its own MiXCR run on the 5' RACE reads, TCRdb lists one record per CDR3 protein. The sample comprises around 1,000,000 distinct CDR3 sequences, approximately 25% of which are singletons, and 0.65% to 0.75% rests with the top ten. The sample was also linked to a second study, of T cells of mothers and their children.

The source material was blood. The receptors were sampled from a girl aged 2-10 years in good health.

The gene calls are TRBV29-1 and TRBJ1-1, with a weak D call TRBD1 (5 bases). The germline V gene encodes CDR1 SQVTM and CDR2 ANQGSEA. The CDR3 consists of 17 residues. The V gene lost 0 bases and the J gene lost 1 base, with 18 bases spanning the gap. CDR3 in DNA: TGCAGCGTTGAAGATCAGGGTTTGGGGGTAGGGAACACTGAAGCTTTCTTT. Its protein is CSVEDQGLGVGNTEAFF.

This clonotype was seen more than once but under ten times. V gene TRBV28 combines with J gene TRBJ2-7, with D perhaps matching TRBD1 (6 bases). This CDR3 contains 15 residues. CDR1 is MDHEN, CDR2 SYDVKM, per germline. V lost 7 bases and J lost 0, with 16 bases in between. DNA of the CDR3: TGTGCCAGCACCAGGGGCGTTACTAACTCCTACGAGCAGTACTTC. It is translated as CASTRGVTNSYEQYF.

This sequence joins TRBV29-1 and TRBJ2-7, with 9 bases matching TRBD1. Trimming took 6 bases from V and 3 from J; bases not matched to a gene: 3. Looked up from germline, CDR1 is SQVTM and CDR2 is ANQGSEA. This CDR3 has 12 residues. The CDR3 is CSVETGGYEQYF. In DNA, the CDR3 is TGCAGCGTAGAGACAGGGGGCTACGAGCAGTACTTC.

This clonotype has only a few counts. The chain recombines TRBV15 with TRBJ2-5; 8 bases agree with TRBD1. The DNA end is a closer match to TRBJ2-7, so the J assignment may be wrong. Germline CDR1 and CDR2: LNHNV and YYDKDF (reference sequence). The CDR3 loop spans 14 amino acids. CDR3 region: CATSRPGQDVEQYF. Written as DNA, the CDR3 is TGTGCCACCAGCAGACCGGGACAGGACGTCGAGCAGTACTTC.

The chain recombines TRBV11-2 with TRBJ2-5; D is uncertain. The J call may be wrong; the DNA end is better matched by TRBJ2-7. CDR1 and CDR2 (germline): SGHAT, FQNNGV. CDR3 length: 14 residues. CDR3 loop: CASSLVQISYEQYF. CDR3 DNA: TGTGCCAGCAGCTTAGTACAGATCTCCTACGAGCAGTACTTC.

The rearrangement uses TRBV6-1 and TRBJ1-1; no definite D call. The V end lost 5 bases, the J end lost 4 bases, and 14 bases lay between the germline ends. Germline V gene data show CDR1 as MNHNS and CDR2 as SASEGT. CDR3 size: 14 residues. For the CDR3, the DNA is TGTGCCAGCAGTCCGGCCGCTCCGGGCACTGAAGCTTTCTTT. It specifies CASSPAAPGTEAFF.

In regard to this clonotype: The germline gene is not matched at one end of the junction; a read error may be the cause. The chain uses TRBV28 and TRBJ1-5, with D possibly TRBD1 on 6 matching bases. The CDR3 runs 16 residues. CDR1 is MDHEN and CDR2 is SYDVKM in the germline V gene. CDR3 DNA sequence: TGTGCCAGCAGTCTTATAAACAGGGAGATTTGGCAGCCCCGGCATTTT. Encoded protein: CASSLINREIWQPRHF.

This clonotype turned up a few times. The V and J genes are TRBV3-1 and TRBJ2-2; possibly TRBD2 for D (5 bases). Germline V lookup: CDR1 LGHDT, CDR2 YNNKEL (reference sequence). CDR3 length equals 13 residues. V gave up 1 base and J gave up 6 bases, with 6 bases separating them. The CDR3 protein is CASSQAGSGELFF. As DNA, the CDR3 is TGTGCCAGCAGCCAAGCGGGGTCCGGGGAGCTGTTTTTT.

This chain uses TRBV10-3 with TRBJ2-7, with 7 bases identical to TRBD2. Germline CDR1 ENHRY, CDR2 SYGVKD. V shed 6 bases and J 5 bases; nucleotides not matched to a gene: 10. CDR3 length equals 14 residues. Written as DNA, the CDR3 is TGTGCCATCAGGTCAGCGGGGACTGGTAACGAGCAGTACTTC. It translates to CAIRSAGTGNEQYF.

The chain uses TRBV29-1 and TRBJ1-2; D might be TRBD1 (6 bases). Germline values: CDR1 SQVTM, CDR2 ANQGSEA. The CDR3 covers 12 residues. V gave up 3 bases and J gave up 4 bases, with 9 bases separating them. The CDR3, as DNA: TGCAGCGTTGACCAGGGGTCCTATGGCTACACCTTC. Translating gives CSVDQGSYGYTF.

This clonotype showed up just a few times. The V gene is TRBV14, the J gene TRBJ1-1; D gene ambiguous. This CDR3 contains 13 residues. Germline CDR1 is SGHDN and CDR2 is FVKESK. V lost 3 bases and J lost 5, with 10 bases in between. The CDR3 DNA reads as TGTGCCAGCAGCCATCCCGGGTGGACTGAAGCTTTCTTT. It specifies CASSHPGWTEAFF.

This sequence joins TRBV20-1 and TRBJ2-7; D ambiguous. The V and J ends lost 5 bases and 3 bases respectively, with 20 bases between them. Looked up from germline, CDR1 is DFQATT and CDR2 is SNEGSKA (reference sequence). The CDR3 contains 15 residues. The CDR3 region has the DNA TGCAGTGCTCTCGATGTCGGCGTCAGATACTACGAGCAGTACTTC. It encodes CSALDVGVRYYEQYF.

This clonotype was detected once. CDR3 in DNA: TGCAGTGCTAGAGATCTGAACTACCCCAAAAATGAGCAGTTCTTC. This encodes CSARDLNYPKNEQFF. V is TRBV20-1 and J is TRBJ2-1, with D unresolved. This CDR3 is 15 amino acids long. Germline CDR1 DFQATT, CDR2 SNEGSKA (reference sequence). V was trimmed by 0 bases and J by 7 bases, leaving 16 bases between them.

This chain links TRBV29-1 with TRBJ2-2; the D is unclear. Germline CDR1 reads SQVTM; CDR2 reads ANQGSEA. The CDR3 is made up of 14 amino acids. The V end lost 7 bases, the J end lost 5 bases, and 17 bases lay between the germline ends. CDR3 residues: CSANGPGKTGELFF. The CDR3 DNA follows: TGCAGCGCAAACGGGCCAGGAAAGACCGGGGAGCTGTTTTTT.

This chain connects TRBV20-1 to TRBJ2-7; TRBD1 matches 9 bases. The CDR3 length is 14 residues. Germline assignment: CDR1 DFQATT and CDR2 SNEGSKA (reference sequence). V lost 6 bases to trimming and J lost 4 bases; unmatched junction nucleotides: 10. CDR3: CSALFPGQGYEQYF. In DNA form, the CDR3 reads TGCAGTGCCCTTTTCCCGGGACAGGGATACGAGCAGTACTTC.